Included here is one T cell receptor (beta chain) sequence, with context. Original handling: Amplified reference gene primers provided the basis for estimating nucleated cell counts. Data came from immunoSEQ multiplex PCR; TCRdb stores just in-frame clones and leaves some out. From that table come the V and J calls and clone size; the DNA was used to work out D and trimming. The table includes tens of thousands of clones, 88% detected once. The sample belongs to a study of blood T cell repertoires in COVID-19. About the study: The United States, Italy and Spain supplied acute and convalescent COVID-19 samples.

The ends lost 4 bases at V and 4 bases at J; junction bases unmatched: 4. Per germline, CDR1 SGHDT and CDR2 YYEEEE. CDR3 length: 13 amino acids. This TCR was recovered from a man over 45 with active COVID-19. The J gene is TRBJ2-5, the V gene TRBV5-6, with 7 bases matching TRBD1. Sequencing used peripheral blood. The CDR3 DNA reads as TGTGCCAGCAGCGAGGACAGGATAGAGACCCAGTACTTC. Translated, it gives CASSEDRIETQYF.